This entry features one TCR beta chain sequence. This clone has just one count. The target of this receptor is not known. Per-base quality was not reported, and no clone a single base away is much larger than it. TCRbeta CDR3 regions were amplified from genomic DNA using the immunoSEQ Assay, a bias-controlled multiplex PCR. The authors processed their data as follows. Nucleated cell counts per sample were estimated from amplification of reference gene primers within the assay. Sequence reads were collapsed and filtered to measure the absolute abundance of every unique TCRbeta CDR3 rearrangement. Productive Simpson clonality was computed per sample as the square root of Simpson's diversity index over productive rearrangements. Held by TCRdb, this immuneACCESS table contains in-frame sequences only and omits some clones. Under half of the omission traces to an unresolved V gene where checked; the cause of the rest is unknown. V, J and clone size derive from that table, while D and trimming were established from the DNA sequence. This sample gives about 86,000 clones in total; over 80% of them show up just once. The ten largest clones represent roughly 32% of the sample.

The sample belongs to a study of blood T cell repertoires in COVID-19 (dated by TCRdb to 2020 to 2021). Regarding the complete study: Collaborator samples came from the United States, Italy and Spain and covered acute and convalescent phases of COVID-19. Nearly every sample came with metadata listing a de-identified subject ID, COVID-19 status, age in years and sex. HLA class I and class II types, where available, came from metadata supplied by the sample provider rather than from assay-based typing. A freely available public database, intended as a resource for researchers studying the immune response to SARS-CoV-2, is where the repertoires were released. The samples were drawn from two sources: the first 160 participants of the ongoing ImmuneRACE study, and fewer than 1,500 subjects contributed by 6 global collaborators. The material from the prospective study consisted of cDNA or gDNA derived from T cells, B-cell-depleted T cells, or PBMCs. The dataset comprised deeply sampled blood TCRbeta repertoires from subjects exposed to, actively infected with, or recovered from COVID-19. The full study reports these points: How much clinical and demographic metadata was included differed by source and by participant, and the metadata was provided uncurated.

The collaborating institutions used their own protocols to collect whole blood in K2EDTA tubes. For TCRbeta analysis, collaborator samples were shipped as frozen whole blood, as isolated PBMCs, or as DNA extracted from either sample type. The sequencing sample was made of peripheral blood. The receptor was derived from a woman older than 75 with active or convalescent COVID-19.

At the DNA level, the sequence is TGTGCCAGCAGCTTAAGGGGGAGCTCCTACAATGAGCAGTTCTTC. The encoded protein is CASSLRGSSYNEQFF. The V and J genes are TRBV7-2 and TRBJ2-1; TRBD1 might be the D gene, on 6 matching bases. As encoded in the germline V gene, CDR1 is SGHTA while CDR2 is FQGNSA. The V and J ends are trimmed by 2 bases and 0 bases, leaving 8 bases between them. The CDR3 contains 15 residues, cysteine and phenylalanine counted. Here the CDR3 DNA is all that survives: 45 bases in frame from base 1.